This T cell receptor (beta chain) was sequenced in a study of graft-versus-host responses after intestinal transplantation. Looked up from germline, CDR1 is KGHSH and CDR2 is LQKENI. V lost 5 bases and J lost 4, with 11 bases in between. CDR3 length equals 14 residues. This clone is deemed large. Clones were sequenced by immunoSEQ multiplex PCR, and TCRdb holds only the in-frame ones, with some missing. The sample contains just over 3,000 clones, 25% to 40% of which appear only once. The chain joins TRBV18 to TRBJ2-2; D not resolved. Here the sequenced sample was alloreactive CD4+ T cells from a mixed lymphocyte reaction culture, taken before transplantation. Subset denoted: CFSE-low proliferating T cells sorted from approximately 6-day pre-transplant mixed lymphocyte reaction (GvH or HvG direction). The source is a human patient who was an organ donor for intestinal transplantation. DNA of the CDR3: TGTGCCAGCTCAGCTGCGGACGGCACCGGGGAGCTGTTTTTT. Amino acids: CASSAADGTGELFF.